This TCR beta chain was sequenced during a study of lymphopenia after photon versus proton radiotherapy. General study findings and limits: A bigger post-nadir fall in TCR diversity correlated inversely with survival time in deceased patients. Relative stability marked proton patients; photon patients lost diversity and naive cells. Post-nadir diversity loss with photons came from oligoclonal expansion, particularly CD8+ Temra cells.

A note on this clone: Its specificity is unknown.

Data came from immunoSEQ multiplex PCR; TCRdb stores just in-frame clones and leaves some out. The sample contains 75,000 to 95,000 clones, 83% of which appear only once. V shed 5 bases, J shed 4 bases, and the junction held 6 bases outside the gene matches. The length of the CDR3 is 14 residues. Germline CDR1 reads SGHTA; CDR2 reads FQGNSA. The genes are TRBV7-2 and TRBJ2-3, with 7 positions matching TRBD2. This sample comprised peripheral blood, obtained from a patient treated with proton-based radiotherapy. The TCR originated in a man in his 60s with pancreatic cancer. CDR3 nucleotides: TGTGCCAGCAGCCGCAGACTAGCACCAGATACGCAGTATTTT. It translates to CASSRRLAPDTQYF.